What follows is one T cell receptor (beta chain) and its context. Germline assignment: CDR1 LNHDA and CDR2 SQIVND (reference sequence). The ends were cut back, 7 bases at V and 3 bases at J, with 12 bases in the middle. This CDR3 has 13 amino acids. This sample was taken from a study of technical replicates of blood from a few donors. Sequenced by immunoSEQ multiplex PCR; TCRdb stores in-frame clones only, minus some. This sample has some 77,000 clones; 75% to 95% occur once, and the top ten carry 0.3% to 0.45%. The chain couples TRBV19 to TRBJ1-1; perhaps TRBD1 as D (5 bases). The TCR comes from a human donor in good health. The sequenced sample was T cells isolated from PBMCs. CDR3 DNA: TGTGCCAGTAATAAGGGGCAGTACACTGAAGCTTTCTTT. It yields the protein CASNKGQYTEAFF.